Given below is one TCR beta chain in context. Which antigen it targets is not known. No much larger clonotype is one base removed from it; base qualities were not supplied. The time point label, as the study defines it: blood 4 weeks post-SBRT, at nephrectomy. The treatment or condition label, as the study defines it: 15 Gy SBRT to primary tumor, nephrectomy 4 weeks later. The samples were obtained from a clinical trial, where primary renal cell carcinomas were treated with 15 Gy stereotactic body radiation therapy and then removed by nephrectomy 4 weeks afterward. Serial peripheral blood from radiation-treated patients was sampled at baseline, 2 weeks and 4 weeks after SBRT to track tumor-enriched clonotypes. All patients had renal cell carcinoma with clear cell pathology. The QIAamp DNA Blood Mini Kit (Qiagen) was used to prepare genomic DNA for TCR sequencing. Samples were included in the analyses only if all quality control checks were passed.

From V the trimming removes 9 bases and from J it removes 5 bases, while the gene matches leave 9 bases of the junction unaccounted for. As encoded in the germline V gene, CDR1 is MNHEY while CDR2 is SVGAGI. From cysteine to phenylalanine, the CDR3 is 14 amino acids long. Of the read, only the CDR3 DNA is kept; its 42 bases are in frame from base 1. The data derive from a study of radiation and T cells in renal cell carcinoma (dated by TCRdb to the early 2020s). About the investigation overall: TCR beta sequencing covered 50 or so samples in total, comprising approximately 26 tumors and 27 peripheral blood samples. The final blood draw was performed at 4 weeks after radiation, at the same time as nephrectomy. Across all 53 samples, 4,016,671 unique CDR3 nucleotide sequences, encoding 2,658,974 unique CDR3 amino acid sequences, were identified.

TCR beta libraries were generated from genomic DNA with the immunoSEQ kit, following the manufacturer's recommendations. To prepare libraries, a first multiplex PCR with proprietary primers was run, followed by a second PCR that added unique barcodes, and a bead cleanup was done after each round. Each sample batch included a kit-provided positive control reaction and a negative control reaction. The final libraries underwent checking on an Agilent 4200 TapeStation D1000 ScreenTape, volumetric pooling, and quantification by qPCR. Sequencing ran on an Illumina NextSeq500 with a MidOutput 150-cycle cartridge, using 156 Read1 and 15 Index1 cycles with kit custom primers. The pooled library was loaded at 0.95 to 1 pM, with a roughly 20% PhiX control spiked in. Concerning the study's data processing: Vendor-processed data were analyzed in R, and a clonotype was defined as all T cells sharing the same CDR3 nucleotide sequence. In the clone abundance analyses, frequencies were normalized to the 10,000 most abundant clones in each sample. Public T cell clones, which averaged fewer than five per sample, were removed prior to analysis. Tumor-enriched and baseline blood-enriched clonotypes were defined by at least a 32-fold difference in abundance between compartments. Clonotypes expanded or contracted between blood time points were identified with a beta-binomial differential abundance model. The Baroni-Urbani and Buser coefficient was used to measure tumor-blood repertoire similarity, and groups were compared with two-tailed Wilcoxon tests in R. As stored in TCRdb, this immuneACCESS dataset retains in-frame rearrangements with V and J assigned. A fraction of the clones does not appear; measured against another copy, unresolved V genes explain less than half of the discrepancy, and the remainder lacks a known reason. V, J and clone size are those of that table, while D and trimming were read from the DNA. The sample records over 120,000 clones, approximately 86% of which are singletons. The ten largest make up 15% to 20% of the sample.

The full study reports these points: Because no pretreatment tumor biopsies were available, whether clonotypes were present in the tumor at baseline could not be determined. In blood, the top tumor clonotypes increased from baseline to 2 weeks after radiation and then shrank by 4 weeks, which suggests a temporary expansion of tumor-resident clones. With a single-armed trial design, the study had no way to address how radiation dose or scheduling affects the TCR repertoire. Dynamics of the blood repertoire were not tracked past 4 weeks after treatment.

The receptor was derived from a woman in her fifties or sixties with renal cell carcinoma. The sample consisted of blood, taken from a patient whose treatment included radiotherapy and nephrectomy. The chain is assembled from TRBV6-5 and TRBJ2-7; 11 junctional bases match TRBD2. The DNA sequence is as follows: TGTGCCAGTAAACTAGCGGGGGTCTCGGACGAGCAGTACTTC. Its protein product is CASKLAGVSDEQYF.